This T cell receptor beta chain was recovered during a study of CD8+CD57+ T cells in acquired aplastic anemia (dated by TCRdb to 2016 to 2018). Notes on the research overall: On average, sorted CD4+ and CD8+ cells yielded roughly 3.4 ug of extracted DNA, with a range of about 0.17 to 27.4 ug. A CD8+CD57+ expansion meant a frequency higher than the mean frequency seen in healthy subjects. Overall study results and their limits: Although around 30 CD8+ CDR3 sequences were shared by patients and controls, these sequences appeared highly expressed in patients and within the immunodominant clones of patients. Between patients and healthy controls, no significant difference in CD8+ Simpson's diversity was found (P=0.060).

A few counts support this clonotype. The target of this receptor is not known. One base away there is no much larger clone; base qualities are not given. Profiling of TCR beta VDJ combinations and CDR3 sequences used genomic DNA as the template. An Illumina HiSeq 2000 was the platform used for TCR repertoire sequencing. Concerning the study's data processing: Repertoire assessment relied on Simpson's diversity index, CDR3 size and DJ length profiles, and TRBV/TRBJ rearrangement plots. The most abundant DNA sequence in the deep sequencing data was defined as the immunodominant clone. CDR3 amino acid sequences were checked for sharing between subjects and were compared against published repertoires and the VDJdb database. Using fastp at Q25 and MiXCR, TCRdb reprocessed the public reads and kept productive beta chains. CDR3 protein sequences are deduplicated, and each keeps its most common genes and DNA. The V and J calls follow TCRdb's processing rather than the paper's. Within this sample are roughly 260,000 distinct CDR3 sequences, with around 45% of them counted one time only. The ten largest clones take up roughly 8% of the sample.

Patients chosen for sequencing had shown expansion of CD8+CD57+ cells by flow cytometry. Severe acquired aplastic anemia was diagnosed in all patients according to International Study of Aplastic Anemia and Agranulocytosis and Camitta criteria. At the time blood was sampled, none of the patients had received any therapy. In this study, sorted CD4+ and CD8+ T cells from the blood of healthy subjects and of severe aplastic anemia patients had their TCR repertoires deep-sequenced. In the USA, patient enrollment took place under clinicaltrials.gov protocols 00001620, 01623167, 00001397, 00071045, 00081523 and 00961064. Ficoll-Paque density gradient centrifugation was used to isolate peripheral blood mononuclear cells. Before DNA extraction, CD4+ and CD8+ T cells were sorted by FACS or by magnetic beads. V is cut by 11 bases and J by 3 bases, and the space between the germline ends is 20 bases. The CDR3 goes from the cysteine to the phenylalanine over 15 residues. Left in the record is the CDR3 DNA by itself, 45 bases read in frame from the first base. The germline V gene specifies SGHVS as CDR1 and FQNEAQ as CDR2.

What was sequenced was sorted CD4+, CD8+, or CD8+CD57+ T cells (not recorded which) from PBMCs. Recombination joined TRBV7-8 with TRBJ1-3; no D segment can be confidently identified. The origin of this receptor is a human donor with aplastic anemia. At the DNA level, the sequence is TGTGCCTGGAGTGATATCGGAGGATTTGGAAACACCATATATTTT. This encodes CAWSDIGGFGNTIYF.